This T cell receptor beta chain was recovered during a study of OX40 agonist ivuxolimab in advanced cancers. This clone is labeled medium-sized. The sample contains more than one DNA sequence encoding this CDR3. This CDR3 has 13 residues. Germline assignment: CDR1 LNHDA and CDR2 SQIVND (reference sequence). Trimming left V 5 bases short and J 7 bases short, with 12 bases between. TCRdb's table, derived via immunoSEQ multiplex PCR, lists solely in-frame clones and lacks some. The data contain over 40,000 clones, 85% of them singletons. The J gene is TRBJ1-5, the V gene TRBV19; maybe TRBD1 (6 bases). This TCR derives from an adult with an advanced solid tumor such as melanoma, head and neck, liver or kidney cancer. This material consisted of CD4+ or CD8+ T cells sorted from blood, taken in a trial of the OX40 agonist ivuxolimab. The CDR3 is CASSPGVQQPQHF. The CDR3 bases are TGTGCCAGTAGTCCAGGGGTTCAGCAGCCCCAGCATTTT.